The present T cell receptor beta chain was sequenced within a study of blood T cells in healthy people across ages. Overall study: Template switching picked up about one barcoded beta molecule for each two T cells.

In this sample, this clonotype turned up many times. Its antigen remains unidentified. The germline CDR1 and CDR2 sequences are MNHNS and SASEGT. This CDR3 is 14 amino acids long. Trimming took 7 bases from V and 2 from J; bases not matched to a gene: 8. Points from the study as a whole: Roughly linear age-related decline in beta diversity appeared, significant by age about 37.

The authors ran a second PCR of about 6 to 11 cycles using a sample-barcoded 5' primer and a J-beta primer mix. Each cDNA molecule, via a template-switch adaptor with 12 random nucleotides, was tagged. The study obtained at least 3 million CDR3-containing paired-end reads from every sample. TCRdb independently ran MiXCR on the 5' RACE reads; one entry per CDR3 protein. The sample shows roughly 900,000 distinct CDR3 sequences, roughly 26% of them seen only once. Input material: blood. The chain links TRBV6-1 to TRBJ2-7, with 7 positions matching TRBD1. This receptor was identified in a woman over 75 in good health. The CDR3 loop reads CASIQGVLAYEQYF. In nucleotides, the CDR3 is TGTGCCAGCATCCAGGGGGTGTTGGCCTACGAGCAGTACTTC.